This passage covers 18 T cell receptor beta chains from one sample sequenced in a study of cytomegalovirus exposure and HLA in healthy donors. PCR was performed using 60 Vbeta and 13 Jbeta primers. Data came from immunoSEQ multiplex PCR; TCRdb stores just in-frame clones and leaves some out. Among about 140,000 clones listed, more than 75% were seen once. Sequenced input: PBMCs. Receptors originate from a middle-aged man in good health and CMV-seronegative.

The chain has TRBV27 and TRBJ2-1; D gene uncertain. Germline assignment: CDR1 MNHEY and CDR2 SMNVEV (reference sequence). V lost 0 bases and J lost 10, with 10 bases in between. The CDR3 loop spans 13 amino acids. The CDR3 DNA reads as TGTGCCAGCAGTTTATCCCCCACGGTCGAGCAGTTCTTC. Translation gives CASSLSPTVEQFF.

The chain couples TRBV9 to TRBJ1-2; 7 nucleotides match TRBD1. Per germline, CDR1 SGDLS and CDR2 YYNGEE. The CDR3 covers 14 residues. The V gene end was trimmed by 0 bases and the J gene end by 6 bases; junction bases not matched to a gene: 5. This chain's CDR3 is CASSVEERGHGYTF. The CDR3 coding sequence is TGTGCCAGCAGCGTAGAAGAGAGGGGGCATGGCTACACCTTC.

The chain has TRBV7-9 and TRBJ2-2; 10 bases are a match to TRBD2. The CDR3 extends over 16 amino acids. The V segment lost 5 bases and the J segment 5 bases; nucleotides outside the gene matches: 8. From germline, CDR1 is SEHNR and CDR2 FQNEAQ (reference sequence). The CDR3: CASSLFSGGPTGELFF. CDR3 DNA sequence: TGTGCCAGCAGCCTTTTTAGCGGGGGGCCGACCGGGGAGCTGTTTTTT. Combining the CDR3 with reference TRBV7-9 and TRBJ2-2 gives the whole variable domain DTGVSQNPRHKITKRGQNVTFRCDPISEHNRLYWYRQTLGQGPEFLTYFQNEAQLEKSRLLSDRFSAERPKGSFSTLEIQRTEQGDSAMYLCASSLFSGGPTGELFFGEGSRLTVL.

The chain combines TRBV7-9 with TRBJ1-4; 8 bases agree with TRBD1. The germline CDR1 and CDR2 sequences are SEHNR and FQNEAQ (reference sequence). The junction had 7 bases not matched to a gene; V was cut back by 4 bases and J by 6 bases. This CDR3 is built from 15 residues. As DNA, the CDR3 is TGTGCCAGCAGCTCCCCGGGACAGGAGTATGAAAAACTGTTTTTT. Translated: CASSSPGQEYEKLFF.

The rearrangement links TRBV5-1 to TRBJ2-4; TRBD2 aligns across 7 bases. The CDR3 runs to 18 residues. J was trimmed by 3 bases and V by 1 base; bases with no gene match: 13. CDR1 and CDR2 (germline): SGHRS, YFSETQ. The CDR3 DNA reads as TGCGCCAGCAGCTTGTTCAGCGGGGCAGGGTTTGGCAAAAACATTCAGTACTTC. This encodes CASSLFSGAGFGKNIQYF.

This clone was found a few times. V gene TRBV7-2 combines with J gene TRBJ2-1; 8 nucleotides align to TRBD1. J lost 2 bases, V lost 1 base, and 4 bases had no gene match. Per germline, CDR1 SGHTA and CDR2 FQGNSA. The CDR3 length is 16 residues. CDR3 DNA: TGTGCCAGCAGCTTAGACGGGACAGGACCCTACAATGAGCAGTTCTTC. Translated, it gives CASSLDGTGPYNEQFF.

V and J are TRBV6-1 and TRBJ1-6; D uncertain. V lost 0 bases, J lost 8 bases, and 8 bases lay in between. The length of the CDR3 is 14 residues. Looked up from germline, CDR1 is MNHNS and CDR2 is SASEGT. The CDR3 protein is CASSEALTDSPLHF. As DNA, the CDR3 is TGTGCCAGCAGTGAAGCTCTTACAGATTCACCCCTCCACTTT.

This CDR3 reads CASSSRGYRSTNEKLFF. In nucleotides, the CDR3 is TGTGCCAGCAGTTCGAGGGGGTATCGTTCAACTAATGAAAAACTGTTTTTT. V gene TRBV28 combines with J gene TRBJ1-4; possible D gene TRBD1, 6 bases. V was clipped by 4 bases and J by 0 bases, with 15 bases between them. Germline V lookup: CDR1 MDHEN, CDR2 SYDVKM. The length of the CDR3 is 17 residues.

V and J are TRBV11-3 and TRBJ2-7; D possibly corresponds to TRBD2 (5 bases). V lost 3 bases and J 4 bases, leaving 13 bases between the germline ends. The germline V gene encodes CDR1 SGHNT and CDR2 YENEEA. The CDR3 runs 14 residues. The chain's CDR3 is CASSLTGRPYEQYF. CDR3 sequence (DNA): TGTGCCAGCAGCTTGACGGGGAGACCATACGAGCAGTACTTC.

The V and J genes are TRBV9 and TRBJ1-5, with a possible D match to TRBD1 (6 bases). Germline assignment: CDR1 SGDLS and CDR2 YYNGEE. Trimming shortened V by 3 bases and J by 4 bases, and 17 bases separated the two germline ends. The CDR3 loop spans 16 amino acids. CDR3 residues: CASSAFRGQRNQPQHF. The CDR3 DNA sequence: TGTGCCAGCAGCGCCTTTAGGGGACAAAGAAATCAGCCCCAGCATTTT.

The V call is TRBV21-1, the J call TRBJ2-7; the table's TRBD2 call for D was not verified on the DNA. TRBV21-1 constitutes a pseudogene. This CDR3 has 13 amino acids. The chain's CDR3 is CASSPPRGDEQYF. The DNA for the CDR3 is TGTGCCAGCAGCCCTCCGCGGGGCGACGAGCAGTACTTC.

V is TRBV28 and J is TRBJ1-5; D is ambiguous. The germline V gene has CDR1 MDHEN and CDR2 SYDVKM. Trimming removed 4 bases from V and 11 bases from J, with 6 bases in between. The CDR3 extends over 10 amino acids. The DNA of the CDR3 is TGTGCCAGCAGTTCCGGGGCCCAGCATTTT. Translating it yields CASSSGAQHF.

The rearrangement joins TRBV5-1 to TRBJ1-1, with unresolved D. The CDR3 is made up of 12 amino acids. V lost 8 bases to trimming and J lost 7 bases, with 15 bases between them. Germline V CDR1 and CDR2: SGHRS, YFSETQ. The CDR3 loop reads CASRRDTGEAFF. The CDR3 DNA is TGCGCCAGTCGAAGAGACACCGGTGAAGCTTTCTTT.

CDR3 in DNA: TGTGCCAGCAGTTTATCTGCGCCTATATCCAATGAGCAGTTCTTC. This sequence encodes CASSLSAPISNEQFF. The genes are TRBV27 and TRBJ2-1, with no clear D. V lost 0 bases, J lost 6 bases, and 12 bases lay in between. CDR3 size: 15 residues. Germline CDR1 reads MNHEY; CDR2 reads SMNVEV (reference sequence).

This sequence joins TRBV11-2 and TRBJ1-2, with 8 bases that match TRBD1. Germline CDR1 is SGHAT and CDR2 is FQNNGV. The V and J ends lost 4 bases and 6 bases, in that order; junction bases with no gene match: 7. The CDR3 is made up of 14 amino acids. Written as DNA, the CDR3 is TGTGCCAGCAGCTCCCGACAGGGGCTGAATGGCTACACCTTC. This codes for CASSSRQGLNGYTF.

J is TRBJ2-3 and V is TRBV2, with TRBD2 matching over 7 bases. The CDR3 has 11 amino acids. In germline, CDR1 is SNHLY, CDR2 FYNNEI. Trimming removed 8 bases from V and 9 bases from J; junction bases left unmatched: 5. CDR3 sequence (DNA): TGTGCCAGCTGCGGACTAGTGACGCAGTATTTT. Translation: CASCGLVTQYF.

This chain uses TRBV19 with TRBJ2-7; D is undetermined. The germline gives CDR1 LNHDA, CDR2 SQIVND (reference sequence). This CDR3 is built from 15 residues. V gave up 4 bases and J gave up 2 bases, with 15 bases separating them. CDR3 region: CASSSGVGATYEQYF. CDR3 DNA sequence: TGTGCCAGTAGTAGTGGAGTGGGTGCTACCTACGAGCAGTACTTC.

The chain links TRBV2 to TRBJ2-1; 12 bases are a match to TRBD2. V lost 6 bases, J lost 8 bases, and 2 bases stayed unmatched. The CDR3 totals 13 residues. Germline V CDR1 and CDR2: SNHLY, FYNNEI. CDR3 sequence reads: CASRASGGDEQFF. The CDR3 DNA is TGTGCCAGCAGGGCTAGCGGGGGGGATGAGCAGTTCTTC.